The clone carrying this T cell receptor beta chain was observed a few times. Its cognate antigen is unknown. The entry originates in a study of OX40 agonist ivuxolimab in advanced cancers. The wider study: Patients were 82.7% male with ages roughly 20 to 80, mean around 61. A history of anti-PD-1, anti-PD-L1 or anti-CTLA-4 therapy was acceptable, and more than 30% had some. Partial responses occurred in Three dose-escalation patients, one with hepatocellular carcinoma and two with cutaneous melanoma.

Study outcomes and limitations: Still undetermined is the antigen specificity of the expanded peripheral T cells.

Germline CDR1 reads SEHNR; CDR2 reads FQNEAQ (reference sequence). V dropped 1 base and J dropped 1 base, with 7 bases sitting between them. The CDR3 spans 14 residues. TCRdb's table, derived via immunoSEQ multiplex PCR, lists solely in-frame clones and lacks some. The repertoire includes about 50,000 clones, less than 90% of them detected once, and about 0.65% sits in the top ten. The material was CD4+ or CD8+ T cells sorted from blood, obtained in a trial of the OX40 agonist ivuxolimab. The TCR comes from an adult with an advanced solid tumor such as melanoma, head and neck, liver or kidney cancer. This sequence joins TRBV7-9 and TRBJ1-1; possible D gene TRBD1, 5 bases. The CDR3 sequence is CASSLEQENTEAFF. The CDR3 region has the DNA TGTGCCAGCAGCTTAGAACAGGAGAACACTGAAGCTTTCTTT. The variable domain in full, completed from reference TRBV7-9 and TRBJ1-1, reads DTGVSQNPRHKITKRGQNVTFRCDPISEHNRLYWYRQTLGQGPEFLTYFQNEAQLEKSRLLSDRFSAERPKGSFSTLEIQRTEQGDSAMYLCASSLEQENTEAFFGQGTRLTVV.